The rows below give T cell receptor beta chains drawn from one sample of a study of CD8 T cells in ankylosing spondylitis. TCRdb recomputed calls from the 5' RACE reads with MiXCR, one row per CDR3 protein. The top ten clones hold 0.45% to 0.6% of a sample with more than 650,000 distinct CDR3 sequences, 10% to 15% of them seen once. Sample: blood, either unsorted or a sorted T cell fraction (not recorded which). The receptors were sampled from a male donor with ankylosing spondylitis. The CDR3 runs from the conserved cysteine through the conserved F or W. A D gene is named only where the DNA matches it firmly. Size tells how often a clone was seen (once, few, many) or the class of an expanded clone, and some rows leave it out.

cdr3_aa	cdr3_nt	v_call	clone_size	d_call	j_call
CSARDQRSSYNEQFF	TGCAGTGCTAGAGATCAACGGAGCTCCTACAATGAGCAGTTCTTC	TRBV20-1	-	-	TRBJ2-1
CASSFEGWYSPLHF	TGTGCCAGCAGTTTTGAGGGGTGGTATTCACCCCTCCACTTT	TRBV28	-	-	TRBJ1-6
CSARGPVGRGDTEAFF	TGCAGTGCTCGGGGACCGGTTGGACGAGGAGACACTGAAGCTTTCTTT	TRBV20-1	-	-	TRBJ1-1
CASSRGGGAGYF	TGTGCCAGCAGCCGCGGTGGGGGCGCGGGGTACTTC	TRBV6-2/TRBV6-3	few	-	TRBJ2-7
CASSRGSGGIDGYTF	TGTGCCAGCAGCCGAGGGTCAGGGGGAATCGATGGCTACACCTTC	TRBV7-2	-	TRBD1	TRBJ1-2
CASTMAGFDTEAFF	TGTGCCAGCACAATGGCGGGTTTCGACACTGAAGCTTTCTTT	TRBV7-9	few	-	TRBJ1-1
CASSPRSGRSHEQYF	TGTGCCAGCAGCCCTAGGAGCGGGAGATCCCACGAGCAGTACTTC	TRBV9	-	TRBD2	TRBJ2-7
CSALPGQGASFGPQHF	TGCAGTGCGTTACCGGGACAGGGGGCTTCCTTCGGGCCCCAGCATTTT	TRBV20-1	-	TRBD1	TRBJ1-5
CASSPGQGRSTDTQYF	TGTGCCAGCTCACCGGGACAGGGAAGGAGCACAGATACGCAGTATTTT	TRBV18	-	TRBD1	TRBJ2-3
CASRRFYTEAFF	TGTGCCAGCAGAAGGTTTTACACTGAAGCTTTCTTT	TRBV2	few	-	TRBJ1-1
CASRLDSSNQPQHF	TGCGCCAGCAGGCTAGACAGTAGCAATCAGCCCCAGCATTTT	TRBV5-1	few	-	TRBJ1-5
CASTRDRGTSTSYNEQFF	TGTGCCAGCACCCGGGACAGGGGAACTTCTACCTCCTACAATGAGCAGTTCTTC	TRBV6-1	-	TRBD1	TRBJ2-1
CSIVQTSGKEYF	TGCAGCATTGTTCAGACTAGCGGGAAGGAGTACTTC	TRBV29-1	many	TRBD2	TRBJ2-7
CASSLGRDASYEQYF	TGTGCCAGCAGCTTGGGCAGGGACGCCTCCTACGAGCAGTACTTC	TRBV5-5	-	-	TRBJ2-7
CASSLQGHSMETQYF	TGTGCCAGCTCCTTGCAGGGGCATAGCATGGAGACCCAGTACTTC	TRBV18	-	-	TRBJ2-5
CATSRSRQVNTEAFF	TGTGCCACCAGCAGGAGCCGACAGGTGAACACTGAAGCTTTCTTT	TRBV15	few	-	TRBJ1-1
CASSFELGTQYF	TGTGCCAGCAGCTTTGAGTTGGGTACGCAGTATTTT	TRBV7-3	-	-	TRBJ2-3
CASSLVFSRGQRYEQYF	TGTGCCAGCAGCTTGGTTTTTAGCAGGGGTCAGAGATACGAGCAGTACTTC	TRBV7-2	-	-	TRBJ2-7
CATVDGGRYYGYTF	TGTGCCACCGTCGATGGTGGCCGGTACTATGGCTACACCTTC	TRBV15	-	-	TRBJ1-2
CASSQVVTGGSNQPQHF	TGCGCCAGCAGCCAAGTTGTTACAGGGGGAAGCAATCAGCCCCAGCATTTT	TRBV4-3	-	TRBD1	TRBJ1-5
CASRSQPGTDTQYF	TGCGCCAGCAGGTCTCAACCCGGCACAGATACGCAGTATTTT	TRBV5-1	-	-	TRBJ2-3
CSVAPTDTQYF	TGCAGCGTTGCTCCCACGGATACGCAGTATTTT	TRBV29-1	many	-	TRBJ2-3
CASSPWAEAFF	TGTGCCAGCAGCCCTTGGGCTGAAGCTTTCTTT	TRBV12-3/TRBV12-4	many	-	TRBJ1-1
CSASRRFFGRYEQYF	TGCAGTGCCAGTCGACGTTTCTTCGGGCGTTACGAGCAGTACTTC	TRBV20-1	-	-	TRBJ2-7
CASSPAPGRTDSPLHF	TGTGCCAGCAGTCCAGCACCGGGACGGACCGATTCACCCCTCCACTTT	TRBV28	few	-	TRBJ1-6
CASSPGTENSPLHF	TGTGCCAGCAGTCCAGGGACGGAGAATTCACCCCTCCACTTT	TRBV6-1	-	-	TRBJ1-6
CASSQAGLAGPNTF	TGCGCCAGCAGCCAAGCGGGTCTAGCAGGTCCTAACACCTTC	TRBV4-1	-	-	TRBJ1-2
CAILAASTDTQYF	TGTGCCATCCTGGCGGCTAGCACAGATACGCAGTATTTT	TRBV10-3	-	-	TRBJ2-3
CSARWGGSGYTF	TGCAGTGCTAGATGGGGGGGCAGTGGCTACACCTTC	TRBV20-1	many	-	TRBJ1-2
CASSPRDRLWETQYF	TGCGCCAGCAGCCCAAGGGACAGGCTTTGGGAGACCCAGTACTTC	TRBV5-1	few	TRBD1	TRBJ2-5
CASSRQSGNTIYF	TGCGCCAGCAGTCGTCAGTCCGGAAACACCATATATTTT	TRBV10-2	many	-	TRBJ1-3
CASSVGSGYNSPLHF	TGTGCCAGCAGCGTAGGGTCCGGATATAATTCACCCCTCCACTTT	TRBV9	many	-	TRBJ1-6
CSARLDPNTEAFF	TGCAGTGCTAGACTAGACCCGAACACTGAAGCTTTCTTT	TRBV20-1	many	-	TRBJ1-1
CSVARAPRAEQFF	TGCAGTGTCGCGCGGGCTCCAAGGGCTGAGCAGTTCTTC	TRBV20-1	-	-	TRBJ2-1
CSARDGASGIGYNEQFF	TGCAGTGCTAGAGATGGGGCAAGCGGGATCGGCTACAATGAGCAGTTCTTC	TRBV20-1	-	TRBD2	TRBJ2-1
CSASRGVGQPQHF	TGCAGTGCGAGCCGGGGGGTAGGTCAGCCCCAGCATTTT	TRBV20-1	few	-	TRBJ1-5
CASSYSRGTSYNEQFF	TGTGCCAGCAGTTACTCGAGGGGGACCTCCTACAATGAGCAGTTCTTC	TRBV6-5	few	-	TRBJ2-1
CARSWSSGGPETQYF	TGCGCCAGATCGTGGTCTAGCGGGGGCCCAGAGACCCAGTACTTC	TRBV5-1	-	TRBD2	TRBJ2-5
CASSNQDRLSIF	TGTGCCAGTAGTAACCAGGACAGGTTAAGCATCTTT	TRBV19	-	TRBD1	TRBJ1-1
CASQNRVNEQFF	TGTGCCAGCCAGAACAGGGTAAACGAGCAGTTCTTC	TRBV27	-	-	TRBJ2-1
CSAPRDRGYEQYF	TGCAGTGCTCCGCGGGACAGGGGTTACGAGCAGTACTTC	TRBV20-1	many	TRBD1	TRBJ2-7
CASSQDQAGDETEAFF	TGCGCCAGCAGCCAAGATCAGGCGGGGGATGAAACTGAAGCTTTCTTT	TRBV4-3	few	-	TRBJ1-1
CASSFGDANNEQFF	TGCGCCAGCAGCTTCGGGGACGCCAACAATGAGCAGTTCTTC	TRBV5-1	few	-	TRBJ2-1
CATAGGTNEKLFF	TGTGCCACCGCGGGGGGAACTAATGAAAAACTGTTTTTT	TRBV6-1	-	-	TRBJ1-4
CAISDIAGEGTDTQYF	TGTGCCATCAGTGATATCGCGGGAGAGGGCACAGATACGCAGTATTTT	TRBV10-3	many	TRBD2	TRBJ2-3
CSARDARLADTGELFF	TGCAGTGCTAGAGATGCCAGACTAGCAGACACCGGGGAGCTGTTTTTT	TRBV20-1	many	TRBD2	TRBJ2-2
CSASRGPETQYF	TGCAGTGCTAGCCGTGGGCCAGAGACCCAGTACTTC	TRBV20-1	few	-	TRBJ2-5
CATASPPTSGGYYEQYF	TGTGCCACCGCAAGTCCCCCTACTAGCGGGGGGTACTACGAGCAGTACTTC	TRBV10-3	few	TRBD2	TRBJ2-7
CASSWGQFLNTEAFF	TGCGCCAGCAGCTGGGGACAGTTCTTGAACACTGAAGCTTTCTTT	TRBV5-1	-	TRBD1	TRBJ1-1
CSASWGPLETQYF	TGCAGTGCTAGTTGGGGGCCTTTGGAGACCCAGTACTTC	TRBV20-1	many	-	TRBJ2-5
CASSLAVAPRETQYF	TGCGCCAGCAGCTTGGCGGTTGCTCCGCGGGAGACCCAGTACTTC	TRBV5-1	few	-	TRBJ2-5
CASSTQGLGTDTQYF	TGCGCCAGCAGCACACAGGGACTGGGCACAGATACGCAGTATTTT	TRBV5-1	few	-	TRBJ2-3
CASRLRGGPLSTDTQYF	TGTGCCAGCCGTTTACGGGGCGGGCCCCTTAGCACAGATACGCAGTATTTT	TRBV7-2	-	-	TRBJ2-3